This paragraph reports one T cell receptor (beta chain). Original processing notes: Estimation of nucleated cell counts relied on the amplification of reference gene primers. The data were produced by immunoSEQ multiplex PCR, yet TCRdb's version contains in-frame clones alone and is incomplete. The DNA gave D and trimming, while V, J and clone size come from that table. The sample lists 60,000 to 75,000 clones, approximately 78% seen once, with 9.7% in the top ten. The sample is drawn from a study of blood T cell repertoires in COVID-19. Across the whole study: The United States, Italy and Spain were the sources of the acute and convalescent COVID-19 samples. T cells, B-cell-depleted T cells, or PBMCs supplied cDNA or gDNA.

The trim removed 6 bases at V and 5 bases at J, leaving 7 bases unmatched. Germline CDR1 MNHEY, CDR2 SMNVEV (reference sequence). The length of the CDR3 is 14 residues. This receptor was obtained from an elderly woman with acute or convalescent COVID-19. The specimen was peripheral blood. V usage is TRBV27 and J usage is TRBJ2-3; 8 positions match TRBD1. The CDR3 DNA sequence: TGTGCCAGCAGGCGTGGGACAGGTAGAGATACGCAGTATTTT. Its protein is CASRRGTGRDTQYF.